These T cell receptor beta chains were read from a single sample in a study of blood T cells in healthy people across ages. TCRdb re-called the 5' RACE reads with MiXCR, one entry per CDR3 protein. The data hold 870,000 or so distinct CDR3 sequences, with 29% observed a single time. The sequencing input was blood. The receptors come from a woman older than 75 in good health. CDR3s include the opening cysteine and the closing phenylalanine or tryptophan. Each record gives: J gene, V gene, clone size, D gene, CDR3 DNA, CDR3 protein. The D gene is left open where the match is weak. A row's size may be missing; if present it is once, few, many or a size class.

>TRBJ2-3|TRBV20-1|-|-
TGCAGTGCCCGACTGCGGGGAGGAGGGGCAGATACGCAGTATTTT
CSARLRGGGADTQYF
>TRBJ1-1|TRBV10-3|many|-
TGTGCCATCGGTAGGGGTAGGGGTGAAGCTTTCTTT
CAIGRGRGEAFF
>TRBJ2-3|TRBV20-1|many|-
TGCAGTGCTAGAGGAGGCCATGACGGATTCACAGATACGCAGTATTTT
CSARGGHDGFTDTQYF
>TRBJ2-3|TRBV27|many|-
TGTGCCAGCAGTTTCGAGAGGGGCCGCACAGATACGCAGTATTTT
CASSFERGRTDTQYF
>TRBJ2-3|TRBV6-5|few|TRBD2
TGTGCCAGCAGTCAGGGACTAGCGGGAGGAGATACGCAGTATTTT
CASSQGLAGGDTQYF
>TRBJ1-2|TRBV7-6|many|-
TGTGCCAGCAGCTTAGGGTTCGGCGGCGGGACTTATGGCTACACCTTC
CASSLGFGGGTYGYTF
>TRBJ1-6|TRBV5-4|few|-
TGTGCCAGCAGCAAGCAGGGAATTAATTCACCCCTCCACTTT
CASSKQGINSPLHF
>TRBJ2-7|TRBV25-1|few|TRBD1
TGTGCCAGCAGCACACACCAGAGAACATGCGGACAGGGTATACCCTACGAGCAGTACTTC
CASSTHQRTCGQGIPYEQYF
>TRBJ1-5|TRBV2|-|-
TGTGCCAGCAGCCCTGGGACACGTAGCAATCAGCCCCAGCATTTT
CASSPGTRSNQPQHF
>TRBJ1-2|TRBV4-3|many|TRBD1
TGCGCCAGCAGCCAAGCCCCCCTGACAGGGGAATACACCTTC
CASSQAPLTGEYTF
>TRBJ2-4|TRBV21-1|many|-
TGTGCCAGCCCTAGGTGGAGGGAAGGTGACGGGTCGGCCAAAAACATTCAGTACTTC
CASPRWREGDGSAKNIQYF
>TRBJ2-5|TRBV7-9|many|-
TGTGCCAGCAGCTTGAATCTAGCTGTCGGGACCCAGTACTTC
CASSLNLAVGTQYF
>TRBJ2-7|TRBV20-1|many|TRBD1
TGCAGTGCTAGTGGGGGACAGGGCATCGACGAGCAGTACTTC
CSASGGQGIDEQYF
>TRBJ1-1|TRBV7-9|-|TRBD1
TGTGCCAGCAGCTTACGGGCAGGGGGCGGAGAGACTGAAGCTTTCTTT
CASSLRAGGGETEAFF
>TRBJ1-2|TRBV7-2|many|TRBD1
TGTGCCAGCAGCCTAACAGGGGAATCGGGAGGCTACACCTTC
CASSLTGESGGYTF
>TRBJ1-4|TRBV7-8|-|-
TGCGCCAGCAGCTGGGTTCAAAGTCGGGAAAAACGGTTTTTT
CASSWVQSREKRFF
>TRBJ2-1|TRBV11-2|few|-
TGTGCCAGCAGCTTGTGGGCTCAAGAGACCCAGTTCTTC
CASSLWAQETQFF
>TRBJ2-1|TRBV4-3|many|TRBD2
TGCGCCAGCAGCCAAGCATTCACTAGCGGGGGCTACAATGAGCAGTTCTTC
CASSQAFTSGGYNEQFF
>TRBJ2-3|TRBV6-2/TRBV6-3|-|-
TGTGCCAGCAGTTATCTAACCGCTAGCACAGATACGCAGTATTTT
CASSYLTASTDTQYF
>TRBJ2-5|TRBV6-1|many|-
TGTGCCAGCAGCTCCGTGGAGGGGGGGGCCCAAGAGACCCAGTACTTC
CASSSVEGGAQETQYF
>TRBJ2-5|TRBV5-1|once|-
TGCGCCAGCAGCTTAATTGGGGGGCCAGGAGAGACCCAGTACTTC
CASSLIGGPGETQYF
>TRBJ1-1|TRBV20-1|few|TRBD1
TGCAGTGCTAGAGGCCCTTGGGACAGACCGGGAGCTTTCTTT
CSARGPWDRPGAFF
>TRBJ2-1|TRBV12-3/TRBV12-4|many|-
TGTGCCAGCAGTTTTAACAGAAATGAGCAGTTCTTC
CASSFNRNEQFF
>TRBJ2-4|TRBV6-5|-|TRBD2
TGTGCCAGCAGTTACTTCGGGGGGGCATACAATGAGCAGTACTTC
CASSYFGGAYNEQYF
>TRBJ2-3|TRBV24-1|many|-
TGTGCCACCAGCTCACTCGGCGGGGCTCAGACGCAGTATTTT
CATSSLGGAQTQYF
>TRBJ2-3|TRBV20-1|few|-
TGCAGTGCTAGCCAAGGGGGGGGGCGGATTTCATGGTCGGCAGATACGCAGTATTTT
CSASQGGGRISWSADTQYF
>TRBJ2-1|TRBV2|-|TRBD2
TGTGCCAGCACTCGAAGGGAAGGGAGTAGCGGGAGGGCCAGCTCCTACAATGAGCAGTTCTTC
CASTRREGSSGRASSYNEQFF
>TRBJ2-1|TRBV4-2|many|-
TGTGCCAGCAGCCAAGATCAGAGCTCCTACAATGAGCAGTTCTTC
CASSQDQSSYNEQFF
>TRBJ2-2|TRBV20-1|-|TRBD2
TGCAGTGCTCCCAGCGGGGGCCCCGGGGAGCTGTTTTTT
CSAPSGGPGELFF
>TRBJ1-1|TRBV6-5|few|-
TGTGCCAGCAACGAAGGATATGGCACTGAAGCTTTCTTT
CASNEGYGTEAFF
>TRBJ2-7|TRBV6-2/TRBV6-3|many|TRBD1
TGTGCCAGCAGTTACTCCGGGACAGGGGCCCCCGAGCAGTACTTC
CASSYSGTGAPEQYF
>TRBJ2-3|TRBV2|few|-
TGTGCCGGCAGTCCGGGGGCGACAGATACGCAGTATTTT
CAGSPGATDTQYF
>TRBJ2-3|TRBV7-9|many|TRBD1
TGTGCCAGCAGAAAGACAGGGTCTGGCACAGATACGCAGTATTTT
CASRKTGSGTDTQYF
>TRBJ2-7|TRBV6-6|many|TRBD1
TGTGCCAGCAGTTACGGGCTGGGACAGTCCTACGAGCAGTACTTC
CASSYGLGQSYEQYF
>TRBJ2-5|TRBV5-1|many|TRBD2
TGCGCCACCACGTTGGGAGGGCACCAAGAGACCCAGTACTTC
CATTLGGHQETQYF
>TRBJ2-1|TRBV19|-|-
TGTGCCAGTAGTGCCCCTAGCCTAACTGGGGGTGAGCAGTTCTTC
CASSAPSLTGGEQFF
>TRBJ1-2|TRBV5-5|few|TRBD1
TGTGCCAGCAGCCCAACAGGGGCCTTAGTCACTAACTATGGCTACACCTTC
CASSPTGALVTNYGYTF
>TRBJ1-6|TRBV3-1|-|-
TGTGCCAGCAGCCAAGATTTCTCTCTGCCCCTCCACTTT
CASSQDFSLPLHF
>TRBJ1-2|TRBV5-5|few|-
TGTGCCAGCAGTGACCTCCTAGGGAACTATGGCTACACCTTC
CASSDLLGNYGYTF
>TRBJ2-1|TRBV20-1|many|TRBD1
TGCAGTGCTAGAGGGGGACAGGGGATTGAAGTTGAGCAGTTCTTC
CSARGGQGIEVEQFF
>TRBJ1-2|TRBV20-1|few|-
TGCAGTTCCCCAATTCGGGACTATGGCTACACCTTC
CSSPIRDYGYTF
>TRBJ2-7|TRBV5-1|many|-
TGCGCCAGCAGCTTGGGGATGGCAGGGGTTGGGTTGTACGAGCAGTACTTC
CASSLGMAGVGLYEQYF
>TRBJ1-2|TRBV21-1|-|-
TGTGCCAGCCGACAAAGAGGAAAGGTCTATGGCTACACCTTC
CASRQRGKVYGYTF
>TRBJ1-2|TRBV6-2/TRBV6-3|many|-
TGTGCCAGCAGTTACAGAAGGGACTATGGCTACACCTTC
CASSYRRDYGYTF
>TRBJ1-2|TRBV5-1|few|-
TGCGCCAGCAGCGGGGACAACCGCTATGGCTACACCTTC
CASSGDNRYGYTF
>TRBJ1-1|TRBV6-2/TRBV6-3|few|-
TGTGCCAGCAGACTTATAGGAACCACTGAAGCTTTCTTT
CASRLIGTTEAFF
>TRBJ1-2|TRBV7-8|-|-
TGTGCCAGCAGCTTCGGCCAGGATCGGCGCTACACCTTC
CASSFGQDRRYTF
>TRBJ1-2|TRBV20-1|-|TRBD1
TGCAGTACTAGGCTCAGGGGGCCTAGGGGCTACACCTTC
CSTRLRGPRGYTF
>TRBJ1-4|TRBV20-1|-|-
TGCAGTGCTTTGGGGTCTGGAAAACTGTTTTTT
CSALGSGKLFF
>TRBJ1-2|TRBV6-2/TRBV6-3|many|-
TGTGCCAGCAGTTACTCTTTAGGTGTCTATGGCTACACCTTC
CASSYSLGVYGYTF
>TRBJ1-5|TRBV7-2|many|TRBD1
TGTGCCAGCAGCTTCTGGCCGGGACAGGGGGGAGGGACAAGCAATCAGCCCCAGCATTTT
CASSFWPGQGGGTSNQPQHF